This section outlines one TCR beta chain sequence together with its context. The antigen is unknown. Every isolated RNA sample was fully reverse transcribed, so sequencing captured expressed TCRB transcripts. The method was immunoSEQ multiplex PCR; TCRdb's version includes in-frame clones alone and lacks a portion of them. The data hold hundreds of thousands of clones, with 14% to 15% observed a single time. The data originate from a study of beta chain features in type 1 diabetes. Study as a whole: Age, gender and cell yields were similar between patients and healthy donors.

General study points: Type 1 diabetes patients showed a moderate but significant shortening of TCRB CDR3s in all four CD4+ subsets. Cells with high TCR expression could be over-represented by cDNA sequencing. Sampled from patients, naive, central memory and Treg TCRB repertoires appeared more similar than those sampled from healthy donors. Still unanswered here is whether HLA type influences TCRB rearrangement.

The CDR3 is 14 residues long. The V gene end was trimmed by 10 bases and the J gene end by 1 base; junction bases not matched to a gene: 9. CDR1 and CDR2 (germline): MDHEN, SYDVKM. The sample comprised naive CD4+ T cells from blood. This clonotype was sampled from a man aged 18 to 35 with type 1 diabetes. J is TRBJ1-1 and V is TRBV28; 7 bases agree with TRBD1. The CDR3 sequence is CATIVGTANTEAFF. The CDR3 DNA reads TGTGCCACCATAGTCGGGACAGCGAACACTGAAGCTTTCTTT.